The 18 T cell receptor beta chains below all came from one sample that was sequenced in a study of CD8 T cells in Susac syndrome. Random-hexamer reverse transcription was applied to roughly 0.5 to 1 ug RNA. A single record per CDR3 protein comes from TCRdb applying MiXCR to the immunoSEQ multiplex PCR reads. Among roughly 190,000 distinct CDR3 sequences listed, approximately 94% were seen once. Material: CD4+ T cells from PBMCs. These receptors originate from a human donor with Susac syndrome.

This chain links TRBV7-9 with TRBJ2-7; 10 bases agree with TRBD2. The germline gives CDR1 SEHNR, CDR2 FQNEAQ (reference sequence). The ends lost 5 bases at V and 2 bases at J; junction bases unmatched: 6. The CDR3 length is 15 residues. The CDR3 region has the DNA TGTGCCAGCAGCCCCGAGCGGGGGGGGGCCTACGAGCAGTACTTC. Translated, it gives CASSPERGGAYEQYF.

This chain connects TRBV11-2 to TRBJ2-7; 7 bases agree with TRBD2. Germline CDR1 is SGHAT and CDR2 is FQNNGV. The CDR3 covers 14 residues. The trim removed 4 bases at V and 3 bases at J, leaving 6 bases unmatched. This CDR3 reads CASSSAAGRYEQYF. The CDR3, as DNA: TGTGCCAGCAGCTCAGCAGCGGGGCGCTACGAGCAGTACTTC.

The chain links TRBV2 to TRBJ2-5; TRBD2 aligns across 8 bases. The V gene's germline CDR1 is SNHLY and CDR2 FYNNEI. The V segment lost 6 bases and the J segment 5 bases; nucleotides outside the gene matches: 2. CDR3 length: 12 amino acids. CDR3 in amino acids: CASRERGETQYF. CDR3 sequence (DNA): TGTGCCAGCAGGGAGCGGGGGGAGACCCAGTACTTC.

The CDR3 loop reads CSAPLGSSYNSPLHF. The CDR3, as DNA: TGCAGTGCTCCCCTCGGCAGCTCCTATAATTCACCCCTCCACTTT. The chain uses TRBV20-1 and TRBJ1-6; D not certain. V lost 5 bases to trimming and J lost 0 bases, with 11 bases between them. In germline, CDR1 is DFQATT, CDR2 SNEGSKA (reference sequence). There are 15 residues in the CDR3.

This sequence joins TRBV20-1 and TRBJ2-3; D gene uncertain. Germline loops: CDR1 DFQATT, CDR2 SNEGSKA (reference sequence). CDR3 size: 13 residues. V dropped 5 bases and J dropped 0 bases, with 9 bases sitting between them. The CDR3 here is CSAYRASTDTQYF. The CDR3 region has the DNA TGCAGTGCTTACAGAGCTAGCACAGATACGCAGTATTTT.

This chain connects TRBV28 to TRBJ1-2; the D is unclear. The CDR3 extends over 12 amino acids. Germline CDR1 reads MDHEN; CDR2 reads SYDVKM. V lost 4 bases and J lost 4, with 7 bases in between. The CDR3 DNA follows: TGTGCCAGCAGTTCCCCCAGCTATGGCTACACCTTC. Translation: CASSSPSYGYTF.

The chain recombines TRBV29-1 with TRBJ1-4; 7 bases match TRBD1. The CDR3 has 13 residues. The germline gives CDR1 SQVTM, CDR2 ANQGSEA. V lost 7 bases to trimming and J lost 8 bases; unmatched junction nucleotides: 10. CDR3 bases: TGCAGCGCTAGACAGGGAGGAAGCGAAAAACTGTTTTTT. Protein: CSARQGGSEKLFF. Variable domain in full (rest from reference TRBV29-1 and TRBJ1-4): SAVISQKPSRDICQRGTSLTIQCQVDSQVTMMFWYRQQPGQSLTLIATANQGSEATYESGFVIDKFPISRPNLTFSTLTVSNMSPEDSSIYLCSARQGGSEKLFFGSGTQLSVL.

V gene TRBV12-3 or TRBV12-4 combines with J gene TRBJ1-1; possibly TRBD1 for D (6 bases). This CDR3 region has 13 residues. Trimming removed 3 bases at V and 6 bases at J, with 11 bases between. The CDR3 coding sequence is TGTGCCAGCAGTTTCAAGGGGGGGTCTGAAGCTTTCTTT. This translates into CASSFKGGSEAFF.

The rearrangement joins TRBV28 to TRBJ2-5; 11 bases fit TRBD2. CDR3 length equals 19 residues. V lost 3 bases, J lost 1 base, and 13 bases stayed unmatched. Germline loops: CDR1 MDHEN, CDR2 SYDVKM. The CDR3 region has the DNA TGTGCCAGCAGTTTCGGCATAGCGACTAGCGGGGTCCCCCAAGAGACCCAGTACTTC. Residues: CASSFGIATSGVPQETQYF.

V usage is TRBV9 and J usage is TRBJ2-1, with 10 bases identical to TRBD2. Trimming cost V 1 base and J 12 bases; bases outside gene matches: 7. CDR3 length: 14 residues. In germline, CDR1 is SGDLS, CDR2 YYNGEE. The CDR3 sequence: CASSVSSGGARQFF. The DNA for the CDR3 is TGTGCCAGCAGCGTATCGAGCGGGGGGGCTAGGCAGTTCTTC.

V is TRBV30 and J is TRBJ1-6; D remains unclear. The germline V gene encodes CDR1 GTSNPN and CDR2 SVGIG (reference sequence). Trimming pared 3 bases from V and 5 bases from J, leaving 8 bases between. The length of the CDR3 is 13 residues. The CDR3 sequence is CAWRAQNNSPLHF. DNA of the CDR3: TGTGCCTGGAGAGCTCAGAATAATTCACCCCTCCACTTT.

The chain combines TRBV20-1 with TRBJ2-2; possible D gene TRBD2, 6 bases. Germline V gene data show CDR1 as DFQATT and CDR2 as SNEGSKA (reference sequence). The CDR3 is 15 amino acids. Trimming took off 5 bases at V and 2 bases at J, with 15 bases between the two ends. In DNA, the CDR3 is TGCAGTGCTCCTCAGGGAGGTCTTAACACCGGGGAGCTGTTTTTT. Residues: CSAPQGGLNTGELFF.

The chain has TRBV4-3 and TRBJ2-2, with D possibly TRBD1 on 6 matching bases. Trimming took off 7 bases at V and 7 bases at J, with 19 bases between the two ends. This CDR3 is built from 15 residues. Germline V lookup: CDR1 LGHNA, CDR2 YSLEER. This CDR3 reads CASIRPGHRHGELFF. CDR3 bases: TGCGCCAGCATCCGTCCGGGACACAGGCACGGGGAGCTGTTTTTT.

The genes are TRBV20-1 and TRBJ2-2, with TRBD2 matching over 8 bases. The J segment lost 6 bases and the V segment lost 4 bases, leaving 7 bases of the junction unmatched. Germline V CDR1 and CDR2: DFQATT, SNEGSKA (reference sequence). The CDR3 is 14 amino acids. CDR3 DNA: TGCAGTGCTAAGGGACTAGTAGGCCCCGGGGAGCTGTTTTTT. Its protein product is CSAKGLVGPGELFF.

CDR3 in DNA: TGCGCCAGCAGCGGACTAGCGGGGGGAGAGACCCAGTACTTC. It translates to CASSGLAGGETQYF. J is TRBJ2-5 and V is TRBV5-1; 14 bases are a match to TRBD2. This CDR3 is 14 amino acids long. After removal of 4 bases from V and 4 bases from J, the junction contained 0 bases not matched to a gene. Germline V gene data show CDR1 as SGHRS and CDR2 as YFSETQ.

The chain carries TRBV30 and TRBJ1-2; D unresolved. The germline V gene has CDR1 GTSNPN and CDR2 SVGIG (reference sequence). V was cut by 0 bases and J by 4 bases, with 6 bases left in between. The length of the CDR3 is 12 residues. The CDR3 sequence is CAWSVGLYGYTF. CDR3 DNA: TGTGCCTGGAGTGTGGGTCTCTATGGCTACACCTTC. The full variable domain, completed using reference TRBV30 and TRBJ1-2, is SQTIHQWPATLVQPVGSPLSLECTVEGTSNPNLYWYRQAAGRGLQLLFYSVGIGQISSEVPQNLSASRPQDRQFILSSKKLLLSDSGFYLCAWSVGLYGYTFGSGTRLTVV.

The CDR3 sequence: CASIQDSYNSPLHF. CDR3 in DNA: TGTGCCAGCATTCAAGACTCCTATAATTCACCCCTCCACTTT. J is TRBJ1-6 and V is TRBV6-1, with D unclear. This CDR3 is built from 14 residues. V lost 7 bases, J lost 0 bases, and 7 bases lay in between. Germline lookup yields CDR1 MNHNS and CDR2 SASEGT.

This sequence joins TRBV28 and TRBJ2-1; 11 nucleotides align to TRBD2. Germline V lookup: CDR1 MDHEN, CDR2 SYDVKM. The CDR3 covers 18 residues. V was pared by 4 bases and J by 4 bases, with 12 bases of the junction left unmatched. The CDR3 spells CASSSETPTSGVYNEQFF. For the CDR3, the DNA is TGTGCCAGCAGTTCAGAGACCCCGACTAGCGGGGTTTACAATGAGCAGTTCTTC. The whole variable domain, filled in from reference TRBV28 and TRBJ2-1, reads DVKVTQSSRYLVKRTGEKVFLECVQDMDHENMFWYRQDPGLGLRLIYFSYDVKMKEKGDIPEGYSVSREKKERFSLILESASTNQTSMYLCASSSETPTSGVYNEQFFGPGTRLTVL.